These 23 T cell receptor beta chains were all obtained from the same sample, sequenced in a study of blood T cells in healthy people across ages. Then a second PCR, running roughly 7 to 11 cycles, was carried out with a sample-barcoded 5' primer and a J-beta primer mix. In TCRdb, the 5' RACE reads were re-called with MiXCR into one record per CDR3 protein. The data hold roughly 790,000 distinct CDR3 sequences, with around 40% observed a single time. Sequencing used blood. These receptors all come from a woman aged 60 to 75 in good health.

The V gene is TRBV28, the J gene TRBJ2-5; no clear D. Deletions cut 2 bases from V and 2 bases from J, with 9 bases between. The CDR3 spans 14 residues. In germline, CDR1 is MDHEN, CDR2 SYDVKM. The CDR3 nucleotides read TGTGCCAGCAGTTTAAGACTGGAACAAGAGACCCAGTACTTC. Amino acids: CASSLRLEQETQYF.

The chain carries TRBV9 and TRBJ2-3; unclear D gene. The CDR3 spans 13 residues. The ends were cut back, 4 bases at V and 5 bases at J, with 11 bases in the middle. Per the germline V gene, CDR1 is SGDLS and CDR2 is YYNGEE. The CDR3 DNA reads TGTGCCAGCAGCCCTACTCGCCTAGATACGCAGTATTTT. Its translation is CASSPTRLDTQYF.

The rearrangement joins TRBV11-2 to TRBJ2-7, with TRBD1 matching over 9 bases. This CDR3 spans 15 amino acids. CDR1 and CDR2 (germline): SGHAT, FQNNGV. Trimming cost V 7 bases and J 2 bases; bases outside gene matches: 9. The CDR3 sequence: CASTNLRDRAYEQYF. The CDR3, as DNA: TGTGCCAGCACCAACCTCCGGGACAGGGCCTACGAGCAGTACTTC.

Worth noting for this clonotype: A much larger clone differs from this one at a single base, so this may be a read error. The chain couples TRBV12-3 or TRBV12-4 to TRBJ1-1, with D possibly TRBD1 on 6 matching bases. V gave up 3 bases and J gave up 4 bases, with 18 bases separating them. The CDR3 is 16 amino acids. The chain's CDR3 is CASSFSGARGSTEAFF. The CDR3 DNA is TGTGCCAGCAGTTTTTCAGGGGCGCGGGGGAGCACTGAAGCTTTCTTT.

Regarding this clonotype: An end of the junction does not agree with germline; a read error may underlie this. The rearrangement joins TRBV7-7 to TRBJ2-7, with 11 bases matching TRBD2. Germline V lookup: CDR1 SSHAT, CDR2 FNYEAQ (reference sequence). The CDR3 spans 15 residues. CDR3 residues: CASSPGLADSYEQYF. In DNA form, the CDR3 reads TGTGCTAGCAGCCCGGGACTAGCGGACTCCTACGAGCAGTACTTC.

This clonotype turned up a few times. The gene calls are TRBV20-1 and TRBJ2-1; TRBD2 agrees at 11 bases. J was trimmed by 6 bases and V by 6 bases; bases with no gene match: 10. The CDR3 covers 15 residues. Germline lookup yields CDR1 DFQATT and CDR2 SNEGSKA (reference sequence). CDR3: CSAKTLAGGFNEQFF. The CDR3 nucleotides are TGCAGTGCCAAGACCCTAGCGGGGGGTTTCAATGAGCAGTTCTTC.

This chain uses TRBV11-2 with TRBJ2-5; possibly TRBD1 or TRBD2 for D (6 bases each). The J call may be in error: the DNA end matches TRBJ2-7 better. Germline V CDR1 and CDR2: SGHAT, FQNNGV. The CDR3 is 15 residues long. CDR3 protein: CASSHGGKGGGEQYF. The CDR3 nucleotides read TGTGCCAGCAGCCATGGGGGGAAAGGGGGAGGCGAGCAGTACTTC.

This clonotype was seen a few times. The V gene is TRBV6-6, the J gene TRBJ1-1; D is ambiguous. Per germline, CDR1 MNHNY and CDR2 SVGAGI (reference sequence). The CDR3 extends over 13 amino acids. The germline V and J ends were trimmed by 8 bases and 4 bases, with 14 bases remaining between them. Here the CDR3 DNA reads TGTGCCAGCGGCACATTAAGTACCACTGAAGCTTTCTTT. Its protein is CASGTLSTTEAFF.

The chain links TRBV27 to TRBJ1-2, with a tentative D call TRBD1 (5 bases). The V and J ends lost 2 bases and 4 bases respectively, with 23 bases between them. Germline loops: CDR1 MNHEY, CDR2 SMNVEV (reference sequence). This CDR3 has 18 residues. CDR3 DNA sequence: TGTGCCAGCAGTTTACGAAAGGGACCGACGGGGCCGACCTATGGCTACACCTTC. Residues: CASSLRKGPTGPTYGYTF.

The V and J genes are TRBV7-9 and TRBJ1-5, with a tentative D call TRBD1 (6 bases). Trimming cost V 5 bases and J 4 bases, with 24 bases left between them. The CDR3 consists of 18 residues. Germline CDR1 reads SEHNR; CDR2 reads FQNEAQ (reference sequence). CDR3 nucleotides: TGTGCCAGCAGCCTAGTGATCGTGCGGGGGGCATGGAATCAGCCCCAGCATTTT. It translates to CASSLVIVRGAWNQPQHF.

V usage is TRBV7-2 and J usage is TRBJ1-6; no firm D call. The CDR3 has 17 amino acids. Germline V gene data show CDR1 as SGHTA and CDR2 as FQGNSA. Between the trimmed V and J ends, which lost 5 bases and 0 bases, there was a span of 14 bases. The CDR3 DNA sequence: TGTGCCAGCAGCCTCGCCGGTAGTGTCTCCTATAATTCACCCCTCCACTTT. This gives the protein CASSLAGSVSYNSPLHF.

This clonotype was recorded a few times. This chain uses TRBV5-1 with TRBJ2-6, with 10 bases fitting TRBD1. The V gene's germline CDR1 is SGHRS and CDR2 YFSETQ. The V segment lost 3 bases and the J segment 0 bases; nucleotides outside the gene matches: 0. The CDR3 sequence is 16 residues long. The CDR3 nucleotides are TGCGCCAGCAGCTGGACAGGGGGCTCTGGGGCCAACGTCCTGACTTTC. This codes for CASSWTGGSGANVLTF.

This sequence joins TRBV7-2 and TRBJ2-7, with 8 bases fitting TRBD2. The CDR3 is 15 residues long. Germline-derived CDR1 and CDR2 are SGHTA and FQGNSA. Unmatched junction bases numbered 8, after V lost 3 bases and J lost 4 bases. CDR3 region: CASSLGGLAEYEQYF. The CDR3 bases are TGTGCCAGCAGCTTGGGAGGACTAGCAGAATACGAGCAGTACTTC.

The V and J genes are TRBV20-1 and TRBJ2-5, with TRBD1 matching over 7 bases. This CDR3 spans 15 amino acids. Per the germline V gene, CDR1 is DFQATT and CDR2 is SNEGSKA (reference sequence). V lost 2 bases to trimming and J lost 3 bases; unmatched junction nucleotides: 9. DNA of the CDR3: TGCAGTGCTAGACCCGGGACAGCCGTTAAAGAGACCCAGTACTTC. Protein sequence: CSARPGTAVKETQYF.

As for this clonotype: Since a much larger clone is just one base distant, this may be a read error. The chain couples TRBV6-2 or TRBV6-3 to TRBJ2-5; D remains unclear. Near its end, the DNA agrees better with TRBJ2-1, so the J call may be wrong. The CDR3 runs 13 residues. Per the germline V gene, CDR1 is MNHEY and CDR2 is SVGEGT. CDR3 nucleotides: TGTGCCAGCACCCCCTACGTGGAAGAGACCCAGTTCTTC. It yields the protein CASTPYVEETQFF.

This clonotype has only a few counts. The V gene is TRBV7-2, the J gene TRBJ1-2, with a tentative D call TRBD1 (6 bases). The CDR3 extends over 14 amino acids. Germline V CDR1 and CDR2: SGHTA, FQGNSA. V was pared by 2 bases and J by 4 bases, with 11 bases between. The DNA of the CDR3 is TGTGCCAGCAGCTTAAACACAGGGACCTATGGCTACACCTTC. Translating gives CASSLNTGTYGYTF.

The V and J genes are TRBV5-1 and TRBJ2-3; 8 nucleotides align to TRBD1. CDR1 and CDR2 from the germline V gene are SGHRS and YFSETQ. The V and J ends lost 2 bases and 3 bases, in that order; junction bases with no gene match: 5. CDR3 size: 15 residues. The DNA of the CDR3 is TGCGCCAGCAGCTTCCAGGACAGGGAGACAGATACGCAGTATTTT. Translation gives CASSFQDRETDTQYF.

The chain is built from TRBV20-1 and TRBJ1-1; D may be TRBD1 (5 bases). Germline values: CDR1 DFQATT, CDR2 SNEGSKA (reference sequence). Trimming left V 0 bases short and J 5 bases short, with 13 bases between. The CDR3 contains 14 residues. The CDR3 nucleotides are TGCAGTGCTAGAGAATGGGGGGTATCGACTGAAGCTTTCTTT. Protein sequence: CSAREWGVSTEAFF.

The V gene is TRBV7-2, the J gene TRBJ2-3; D possibly corresponds to TRBD2 (6 bases). This CDR3 is 15 amino acids long. The germline CDR1 and CDR2 sequences are SGHTA and FQGNSA. The V and J ends lost 5 bases and 5 bases respectively, with 17 bases between them. This CDR3 reads CASSQGAGLGDTQYF. CDR3 coding DNA: TGTGCCAGCAGCCAAGGAGCGGGTTTGGGAGATACGCAGTATTTT.

The chain joins TRBV20-1 to TRBJ2-7, with D maybe TRBD1 (6 bases). There are 15 residues in the CDR3. V gave up 8 bases and J gave up 5 bases, with 25 bases separating them. The germline gives CDR1 DFQATT, CDR2 SNEGSKA (reference sequence). CDR3 nucleotides: TGCAGTACAAAAGGGTCCAGGGGTACTCCCGACGAGCAGTACTTC. Translating gives CSTKGSRGTPDEQYF.

This clonotype occurred a few times. The rearrangement joins TRBV10-3 to TRBJ1-2; no reliable D call. The CDR3 is 16 residues long. Trimming stripped 0 bases from V and 0 bases from J, with 11 bases between. Germline CDR1 and CDR2: ENHRY and SYGVKD. For the CDR3, the DNA is TGTGCCATCAGTGAGTCGCCCGGGCTTGCTAACTATGGCTACACCTTC. Residues: CAISESPGLANYGYTF.

This chain joins TRBV4-1 and TRBJ2-4; a weak D match, TRBD1 (6 bases). Deletions cut 0 bases from V and 8 bases from J, with 17 bases between. Germline V gene data show CDR1 as MGHRA and CDR2 as YSYEKL. This CDR3 is built from 16 residues. The CDR3 nucleotides are TGCGCCAGCAGCCAAGATAGCTCAGGGGCTCAAGACATTCAGTACTTC. As protein: CASSQDSSGAQDIQYF.

A word on this clonotype: This may be a read error: a much more frequent sequence differs by one nucleotide. The conserved closing phenylalanine or tryptophan is absent in this CDR3, likely reflecting a read error. The CDR3 sequence: CASSQDTYGDSRPYEQYS. Here the CDR3 DNA reads TGCGCCAGCAGCCAAGATACCTATGGGGATAGCCGGCCCTACGAGCAGTACTCC. The V call is TRBV4-3, the J call TRBJ2-7; D ambiguous. The CDR3 loop spans 18 amino acids. Per germline, CDR1 LGHNA and CDR2 YSLEER. Trimming pared 0 bases from V and 2 bases from J, leaving 20 bases between.